A single sample gave rise to the 22 T cell receptor beta chains below, sequenced in a study of T cells in Graves' hyperthyroidism and ophthalmopathy (dated 2019 in TCRdb). The method was multiplex PCR. TCRdb names Illumina HiSeq 2000 as the instrument used. The TCR beta CDR3 regions were amplified from the RNA transcripts. A first-round RT-PCR of the TCR CDR3 used the HTBI primer set with the Qiagen OneStep RT-PCR kit. TCRdb ran its own pipeline on the public reads, namely fastp trimming at Q25 and MiXCR clone calling, and kept in-frame beta chains. CDR3 protein duplicates are merged, each entry listing the most common genes and DNA. The sample profile shows around 520,000 distinct CDR3 sequences; approximately 15% of them were found once. Of the sample, less than 20% is held by the ten largest clones. The sample comprised blood. These TCRs come from a woman between 18 and 30 years old with Graves' hyperthyroidism.

This clonotype was picked up a small number of times. The rearrangement links TRBV9 to TRBJ1-6; 9 bases map to TRBD1. From germline, CDR1 is SGDLS and CDR2 YYNGEE. V dropped 0 bases and J dropped 10; count of bases not matched to a gene: 2. The CDR3 length is 14 residues. The CDR3 sequence: CASSVATGGSPLHF. The DNA of the CDR3 is TGTGCCAGCAGCGTAGCCACAGGGGGCTCACCCCTCCACTTT. Full variable domain (remainder filled in from reference TRBV9 and TRBJ1-6): DSGVTQTPKHLITATGQRVTLRCSPRSGDLSVYWYQQSLDQGLQFLIQYYNGEERAKGNILERFSAQQFPDLHSELNLSSLELGDSALYFCASSVATGGSPLHFGNGTRLTVT.

There are many counts of this clonotype. This sequence joins TRBV18 and TRBJ1-2; D call uncertain. CDR3 length: 12 residues. Trimming shortened V by 2 bases and J by 5 bases, and 6 bases separated the two germline ends. Germline V lookup: CDR1 KGHSH, CDR2 LQKENI. CDR3 in DNA: TGTGCCAGCTCACCAGAAGGGTATGGCTACACCTTC. Protein: CASSPEGYGYTF.

The chain employs TRBV30 and TRBJ2-1; either TRBD1 or TRBD2 may supply D (5 bases each). Deletions cut 4 bases from V and 6 bases from J, with 28 bases between. CDR3 length: 18 residues. CDR1 is GTSNPN, CDR2 SVGIG, per germline (reference sequence). The CDR3 DNA reads TGTGCCTGGACAAAGTCTAGGCAGGGTGTTTGGGGGTTCAATGAGCAGTTCTTC. Its translation is CAWTKSRQGVWGFNEQFF.

The chain employs TRBV4-2 and TRBJ2-3; no clear D. Germline V gene sequence: CDR1 LGHNA, CDR2 YNFKEQ. Trimming left V 3 bases short and J 4 bases short, with 8 bases between. This CDR3 region has 13 residues. The CDR3 DNA reads as TGTGCCAGCAGCCATATCGAGGCAGATACGCAGTATTTT. Translated, it gives CASSHIEADTQYF.

The rearrangement links TRBV11-3 to TRBJ2-7, with 7 bases identical to TRBD2. Trimming took 6 bases from V and 2 from J; bases not matched to a gene: 7. Germline assignment: CDR1 SGHNT and CDR2 YENEEA. There are 14 residues in the CDR3. In nucleotides, the CDR3 is TGTGCCAGCAGGGGGAGGGAGAGCACCTACGAGCAGTACTTC. This gives the protein CASRGRESTYEQYF.

The sample holds many counts of this clonotype. This chain connects TRBV7-9 to TRBJ2-3; perhaps TRBD1 as D (5 bases). The CDR3 is 12 residues long. Germline V CDR1 and CDR2: SEHNR, FQNEAQ (reference sequence). V was pared by 6 bases and J by 5 bases, with 9 bases between. CDR3 DNA: TGTGCCAGCAGATCAAGGGGAGATACGCAGTATTTT. Translated: CASRSRGDTQYF.

This clonotype was seen repeatedly, ten times or more. The V and J genes are TRBV6-2 or TRBV6-3 and TRBJ2-3; 8 bases fit TRBD1. The germline V gene has CDR1 MNHEY and CDR2 SVGEGT. CDR3 size: 16 residues. J lost 1 base, V lost 5 bases, and 8 bases had no gene match. DNA for the CDR3: TGTGCCAGCAGTCCCGACAGGGGCCCGCGCACAGATACGCAGTATTTT. This encodes CASSPDRGPRTDTQYF.

In its sample, this clonotype was seen many times. The rearrangement joins TRBV30 to TRBJ1-1; the match to TRBD1 covers 8 bases. The V segment lost 3 bases and the J segment 6 bases; nucleotides outside the gene matches: 3. The length of the CDR3 is 12 residues. CDR1 GTSNPN and CDR2 SVGIG come from the germline V gene (reference sequence). In DNA, the CDR3 is TGTGCCTGGAGCGCGACAGGGGCTGAAGCTTTCTTT. It encodes CAWSATGAEAFF.

J is TRBJ2-1 and V is TRBV19, with D unresolved. V lost 7 bases and J 10 bases, leaving 14 bases between the germline ends. The CDR3 loop spans 12 amino acids. The germline gives CDR1 LNHDA, CDR2 SQIVND (reference sequence). The CDR3 reads CASTSPTWEQFF. CDR3 in DNA: TGTGCCAGTACCTCCCCAACCTGGGAGCAGTTCTTC.

This clonotype was seen ten or more times. The genes are TRBV10-2 and TRBJ1-6; 7 bases align to TRBD1. This CDR3 comprises 17 residues. The junction had 15 bases not matched to a gene; V was cut back by 5 bases and J by 8 bases. CDR1 and CDR2 (germline): WSHSY, SAAADI. CDR3 protein: CASSYQNRGSSHSPLHF. CDR3 in DNA: TGCGCCAGCAGTTACCAAAACAGGGGTTCTTCACATTCACCCCTCCACTTT.

As regards this clonotype: This sequence may be a read error, since a much larger clone differs from it by one base. The missing conserved phenylalanine or tryptophan at the end of this CDR3 makes a read error likely. The genes are TRBV9 and TRBJ2-2; D is unclear. Trimming stripped 0 bases from V and 0 bases from J, with 9 bases between. The CDR3 totals 16 residues. CDR1 is SGDLS and CDR2 is YYNGEE in the germline V gene. CDR3 nucleotides: TGTGCCAGCAGCGTAGACCCCACTTCGAACACCGGGGAGCTGTTTCTT. As protein: CASSVDPTSNTGELFL.

About this clonotype itself: A much larger clone differs from this one at a single base, so this may be a read error. The rearrangement joins TRBV6-1 to TRBJ2-7; TRBD2 matches 12 bases. Per the germline V gene, CDR1 is MNHNS and CDR2 is SASEGT. This CDR3 spans 15 amino acids. The CDR3 sequence is CAGSRLAGATYEQYF. Here the CDR3 DNA reads TGTGCCGGCAGCAGACTAGCGGGAGCCACCTACGAGCAGTACTTC.

This clonotype was counted at least ten times. The gene calls are TRBV25-1 and TRBJ2-2; 9 nucleotides agree with TRBD2. V dropped 4 bases and J dropped 4; count of bases not matched to a gene: 13. CDR1 is MGHDK, CDR2 SYGVNS, per germline. The CDR3 totals 18 residues. CDR3 DNA: TGTGCCAGCAGTGCATCACGGGCTAGCGGGGCTATCACCGGGGAGCTGTTTTTT. It codes for CASSASRASGAITGELFF.

A word on this clonotype: A much more abundant neighbour one base away suggests this may be a read error. The rearrangement uses TRBV18 and TRBJ2-7; a weak D match, TRBD2 (5 bases). The CDR3 is 15 amino acids. The germline V gene has CDR1 KGHSH and CDR2 LQKENI. V dropped 6 bases and J dropped 2 bases, with 17 bases sitting between them. DNA for the CDR3: TGTGCCAGCTCTCCGGGGAGCGGTCCTACCTACGAGCAGTACGTC. Its translation is CASSPGSGPTYEQYV.

On this clonotype: This may stem from a read error, because a much larger clone lies one nucleotide away. In DNA, the CDR3 is TGTGCCAGCATCTCCGGGACTGGCTGGGGCAATGAGCAGTTCTTC. Protein sequence: CASISGTGWGNEQFF. The chain is built from TRBV12-3 or TRBV12-4 and TRBJ2-1; a weak D match, TRBD2 (6 bases). Deletions cut 7 bases from V and 6 bases from J, with 19 bases between. CDR3 size: 15 residues.

Only a few counts were recorded for this clonotype. CDR3 amino acids: CSVTLAGSYEQYF. CDR3 sequence (DNA): TGCAGCGTAACACTAGCGGGGTCCTACGAGCAGTACTTC. The chain links TRBV29-1 to TRBJ2-7, with 10 bases lining up with TRBD2. Germline-derived CDR1 and CDR2 are SQVTM and ANQGSEA. This CDR3 is 13 amino acids long. V was clipped by 6 bases and J by 1 base; unmatched bases: 3.

This clonotype was observed at least ten times. V gene TRBV27 combines with J gene TRBJ2-1; D is unclear. CDR1 MNHEY and CDR2 SMNVEV come from the germline V gene (reference sequence). This CDR3 region has 14 residues. Trimming pared 8 bases from V and 10 bases from J, leaving 21 bases between. CDR3 bases: TGTGCCAGCGCCCCTGTTGTTAGTACCAGGGAGCAGTTCTTC. Amino acids: CASAPVVSTREQFF.

This clonotype was seen at least ten times. The chain couples TRBV30 to TRBJ1-5; D is uncertain. The CDR3 has 14 residues. V was trimmed by 1 base and J by 3 bases, leaving 10 bases between them. The V gene's germline CDR1 is GTSNPN and CDR2 SVGIG (reference sequence). The CDR3 nucleotides read TGTGCCTGGAGTGAAGAGGGCTTCAATCAGCCCCAGCATTTT. Protein product: CAWSEEGFNQPQHF.

This clonotype was counted at least ten times. This chain uses TRBV20-1 with TRBJ1-4, with TRBD1 matching 7 bases. Germline trimming cut 3 bases from V and 0 bases from J; bases unmatched to any gene: 10. The length of the CDR3 is 17 residues. Germline loops: CDR1 DFQATT, CDR2 SNEGSKA (reference sequence). The CDR3, as DNA: TGCAGTGCTAGTAAGACGGGACAGCGATCAACTAATGAAAAACTGTTTTTT. Translating gives CSASKTGQRSTNEKLFF.

This clonotype was seen more than once but under ten times. The gene calls are TRBV29-1 and TRBJ1-1; TRBD1 matches 8 bases. Germline lookup yields CDR1 SQVTM and CDR2 ANQGSEA. V lost 6 bases, J lost 4 bases, and 7 bases stayed unmatched. CDR3 length: 13 amino acids. CDR3 sequence reads: CSVRGRFTTEAFF. In DNA, the CDR3 is TGCAGCGTCAGGGGGCGCTTTACCACTGAAGCTTTCTTT.

V is TRBV5-1 and J is TRBJ2-1; 14 nucleotides line up with TRBD2. The CDR3 sequence is 16 residues long. Looked up from germline, CDR1 is SGHRS and CDR2 is YFSETQ. V was clipped by 0 bases and J by 8 bases; unmatched bases: 4. The CDR3 is CASSLGLAGGIDEQFF. The CDR3 coding sequence is TGCGCCAGCAGCTTGGGACTAGCGGGAGGGATTGATGAGCAGTTCTTC.

This clonotype was recorded many times. The chain carries TRBV11-2 and TRBJ1-1, with D tentatively TRBD1 (5 bases). CDR3 size: 12 residues. Germline V gene data show CDR1 as SGHAT and CDR2 as FQNNGV. Trimming took off 3 bases at V and 9 bases at J, with 11 bases between the two ends. The CDR3 region is CASSLPTEQAFF. CDR3 sequence (DNA): TGTGCCAGCAGCTTGCCGACAGAGCAAGCTTTCTTT.